Each of the 5 T cell receptor beta chains below was sequenced from the same sample in a study of cytomegalovirus exposure and HLA in healthy donors. Primers included in the PCR were 60 Vbeta and 13 Jbeta primers. Only in-frame clones appear in the TCRdb table, and some are missing; sequencing was by immunoSEQ multiplex PCR. The sample consists of about 94,000 clones, less than 10% of them appearing once. What was sequenced was PBMCs. The origin of the receptors is a man aged 45-60 years in good health and CMV-seronegative.

V gene TRBV7-2 combines with J gene TRBJ2-2; 7 bases are shared with TRBD2. The CDR3 covers 16 residues. J was trimmed by 4 bases and V by 5 bases; bases with no gene match: 10. The germline V gene encodes CDR1 SGHTA and CDR2 FQGNSA. The CDR3 DNA is TGTGCCAGCAGCCCCCTAGCGGCGGGGAGCACCGGGGAGCTGTTTTTT. Its translation is CASSPLAAGSTGELFF.

The chain combines TRBV28 with TRBJ2-6, with D possibly being TRBD2 (6 bases). The CDR3 has 15 residues. Germline V gene data show CDR1 as MDHEN and CDR2 as SYDVKM. The germline V and J ends were trimmed by 6 bases and 4 bases, with 13 bases remaining between them. CDR3 in DNA: TGTGCCAGCAGGGACTACGGGGCCGGGGCCAACGTCCTGACTTTC. Amino acids: CASRDYGAGANVLTF.

The sample holds a few counts of this clone. This sequence joins TRBV6-5 and TRBJ2-5; 9 bases map to TRBD2. V dropped 6 bases and J dropped 2; count of bases not matched to a gene: 4. In germline, CDR1 is MNHEY, CDR2 SVGAGI. The CDR3 has 14 amino acids. CDR3 sequence (DNA): TGTGCCAGCAGGCTAGCGGGATTTCAAGAGACCCAGTACTTC. It codes for CASRLAGFQETQYF.

This clone was recorded a few times. CDR3 amino acids: CASSMRQGGVNEQFF. Written as DNA, the CDR3 is TGTGCCAGTAGTATGCGACAGGGGGGGGTCAATGAGCAGTTCTTC. The rearrangement links TRBV19 to TRBJ2-1; 9 bases are a match to TRBD1. CDR3 length: 15 residues. With 3 bases clipped from V and 6 bases from J, the junction kept 6 bases outside the gene matches. Germline CDR1 and CDR2: LNHDA and SQIVND (reference sequence).

V and J are TRBV4-2 and TRBJ2-1, with D perhaps TRBD1 (6 bases). V was trimmed by 1 base and J by 0 bases, leaving 13 bases between them. The CDR3 has 17 amino acids. From germline, CDR1 is LGHNA and CDR2 YNFKEQ. This CDR3 is CASSQGLQGSSYNEQFF. DNA of the CDR3: TGTGCCAGCAGCCAAGGTCTACAGGGAAGCTCCTACAATGAGCAGTTCTTC.